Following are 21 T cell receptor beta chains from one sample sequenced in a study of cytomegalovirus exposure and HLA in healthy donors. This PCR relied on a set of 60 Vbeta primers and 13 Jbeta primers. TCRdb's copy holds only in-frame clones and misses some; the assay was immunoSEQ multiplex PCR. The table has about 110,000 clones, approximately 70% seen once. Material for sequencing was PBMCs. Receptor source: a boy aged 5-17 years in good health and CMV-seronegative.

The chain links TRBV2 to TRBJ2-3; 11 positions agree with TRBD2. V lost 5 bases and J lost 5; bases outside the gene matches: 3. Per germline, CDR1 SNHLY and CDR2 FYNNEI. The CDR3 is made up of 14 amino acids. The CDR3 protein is CASSKTSGKDTQYF. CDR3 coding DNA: TGTGCCAGCAGTAAGACTAGCGGGAAAGATACGCAGTATTTT.

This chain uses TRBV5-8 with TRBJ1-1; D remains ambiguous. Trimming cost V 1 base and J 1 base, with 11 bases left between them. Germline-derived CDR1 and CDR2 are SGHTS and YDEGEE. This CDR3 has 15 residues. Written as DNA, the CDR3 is TGTGCCAGCAGCTTGACCCTTGGGCCGAACACTGAAGCTTTCTTT. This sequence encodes CASSLTLGPNTEAFF. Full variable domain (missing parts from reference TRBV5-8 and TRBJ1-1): EAGVTQSPTHLIKTRGQQATLRCSPISGHTSVYWYQQALGLGLQFLLWYDEGEERNRGNFPPRFSGRQFPNYSSELNVNALELEDSALYLCASSLTLGPNTEAFFGQGTRLTVV.

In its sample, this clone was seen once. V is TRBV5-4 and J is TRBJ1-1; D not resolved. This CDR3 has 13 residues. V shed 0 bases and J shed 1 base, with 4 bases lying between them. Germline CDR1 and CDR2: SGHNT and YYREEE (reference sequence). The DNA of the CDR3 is TGTGCCAGCAGCTTGGACAGGAACACTGAAGCTTTCTTT. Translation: CASSLDRNTEAFF.

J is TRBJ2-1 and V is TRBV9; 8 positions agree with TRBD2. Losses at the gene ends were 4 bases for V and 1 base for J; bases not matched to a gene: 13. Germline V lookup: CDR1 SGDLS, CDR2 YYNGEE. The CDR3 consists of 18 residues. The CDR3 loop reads CASSPGIRGGTSYNEQFF. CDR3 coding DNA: TGTGCCAGCAGCCCCGGAATCCGCGGGGGGACTTCCTACAATGAGCAGTTCTTC.

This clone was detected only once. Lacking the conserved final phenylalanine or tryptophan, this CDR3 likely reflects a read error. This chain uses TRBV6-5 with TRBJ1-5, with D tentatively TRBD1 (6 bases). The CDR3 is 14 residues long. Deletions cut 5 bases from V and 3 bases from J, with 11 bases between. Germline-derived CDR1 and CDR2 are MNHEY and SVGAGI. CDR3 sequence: CASSLRQDNQPQHV. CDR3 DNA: TGTGCCAGCAGTCTACGACAGGACAATCAGCCCCAGCATGTT.

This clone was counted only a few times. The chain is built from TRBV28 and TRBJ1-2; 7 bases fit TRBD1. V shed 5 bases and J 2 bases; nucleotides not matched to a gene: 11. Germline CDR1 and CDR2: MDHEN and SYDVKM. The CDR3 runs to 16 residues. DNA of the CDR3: TGTGCCAGCAGTCTGCCTAGACAGGGCGCAAACTATGGCTACACCTTC. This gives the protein CASSLPRQGANYGYTF.

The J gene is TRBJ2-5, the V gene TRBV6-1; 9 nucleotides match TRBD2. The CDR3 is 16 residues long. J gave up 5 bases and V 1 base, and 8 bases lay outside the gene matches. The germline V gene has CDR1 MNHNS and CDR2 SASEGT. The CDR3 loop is CASSEGWAGGLETQYF. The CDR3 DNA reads TGTGCCAGCAGTGAAGGTTGGGCGGGAGGGTTGGAGACCCAGTACTTC.

The CDR3 coding sequence is TGTGCCAGCAGCTTTCGCGGGAGGGTGCAGTTCTTC. It codes for CASSFRGRVQFF. V is TRBV5-6 and J is TRBJ2-1; 9 bases match TRBD2. CDR3 length: 12 residues. The germline CDR1 and CDR2 sequences are SGHDT and YYEEEE. V was pared by 2 bases and J by 12 bases, with 3 bases of the junction left unmatched.

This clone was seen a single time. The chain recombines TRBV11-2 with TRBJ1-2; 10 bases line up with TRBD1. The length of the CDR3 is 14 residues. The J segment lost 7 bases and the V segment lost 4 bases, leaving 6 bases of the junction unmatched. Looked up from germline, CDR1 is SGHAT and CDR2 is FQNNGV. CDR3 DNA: TGTGCCAGCAGCTGGGGGGACAGGGGAGGTGGCTACACCTTC. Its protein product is CASSWGDRGGGYTF.

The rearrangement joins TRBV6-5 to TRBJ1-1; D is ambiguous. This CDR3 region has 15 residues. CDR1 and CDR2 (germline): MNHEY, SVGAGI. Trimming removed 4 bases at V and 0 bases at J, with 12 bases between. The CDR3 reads CASSFHRAMNTEAFF. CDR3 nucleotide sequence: TGTGCCAGCAGTTTCCACAGAGCCATGAACACTGAAGCTTTCTTT.

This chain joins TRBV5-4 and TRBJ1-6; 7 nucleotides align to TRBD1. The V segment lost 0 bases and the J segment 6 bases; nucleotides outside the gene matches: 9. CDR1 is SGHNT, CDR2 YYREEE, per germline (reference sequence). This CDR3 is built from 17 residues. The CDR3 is CASSLASRGQTNSPLHF. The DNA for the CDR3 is TGTGCCAGCAGCTTGGCGTCTCGGGGACAGACTAATTCACCCCTCCACTTT.

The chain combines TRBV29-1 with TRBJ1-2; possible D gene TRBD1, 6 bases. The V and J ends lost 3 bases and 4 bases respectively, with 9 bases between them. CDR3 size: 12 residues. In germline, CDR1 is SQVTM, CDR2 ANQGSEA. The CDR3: CSVEQGTYGYTF. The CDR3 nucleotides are TGCAGCGTTGAGCAGGGGACCTATGGCTACACCTTC.

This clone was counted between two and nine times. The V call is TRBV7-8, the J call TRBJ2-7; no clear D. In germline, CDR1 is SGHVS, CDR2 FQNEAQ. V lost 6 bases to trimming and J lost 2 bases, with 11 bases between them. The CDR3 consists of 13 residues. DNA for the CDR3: TGTGCCAGCAGTGGGTTGGGCGCCTACGAGCAGTACTTC. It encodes CASSGLGAYEQYF.

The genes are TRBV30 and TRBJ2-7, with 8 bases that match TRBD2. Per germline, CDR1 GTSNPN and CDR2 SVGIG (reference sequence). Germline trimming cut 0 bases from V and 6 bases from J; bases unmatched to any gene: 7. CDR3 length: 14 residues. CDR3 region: CAWSVMSGGREQYF. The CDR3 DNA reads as TGTGCCTGGAGTGTAATGTCGGGAGGGCGCGAGCAGTACTTC.

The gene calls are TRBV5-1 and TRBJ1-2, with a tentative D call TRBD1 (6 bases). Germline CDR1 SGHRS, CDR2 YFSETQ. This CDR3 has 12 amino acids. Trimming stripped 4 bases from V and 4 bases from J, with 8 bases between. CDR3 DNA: TGCGCCAGCAGCCTAGGGGGCTATGGCTACACCTTC. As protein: CASSLGGYGYTF.

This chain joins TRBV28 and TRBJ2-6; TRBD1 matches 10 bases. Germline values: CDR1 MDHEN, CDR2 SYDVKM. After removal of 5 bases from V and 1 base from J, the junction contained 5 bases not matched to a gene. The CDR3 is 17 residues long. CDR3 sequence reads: CASSPGDRGSGANVLTF. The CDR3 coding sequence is TGTGCCAGCAGTCCTGGGGACAGGGGATCTGGGGCCAACGTCCTGACTTTC.

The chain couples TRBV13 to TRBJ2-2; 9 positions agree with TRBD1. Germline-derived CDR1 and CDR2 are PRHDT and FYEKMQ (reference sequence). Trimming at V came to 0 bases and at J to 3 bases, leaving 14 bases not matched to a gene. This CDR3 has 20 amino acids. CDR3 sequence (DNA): TGTGCCAGCAGCTTAGGCCTTTGGAACAGGGACAGGGAGGACACCGGGGAGCTGTTTTTT. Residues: CASSLGLWNRDREDTGELFF.

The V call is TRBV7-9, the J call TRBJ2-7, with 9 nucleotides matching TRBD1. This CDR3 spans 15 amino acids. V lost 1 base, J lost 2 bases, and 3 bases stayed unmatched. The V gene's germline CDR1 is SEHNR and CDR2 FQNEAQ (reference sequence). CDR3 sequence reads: CASSLVTGGTYEQYF. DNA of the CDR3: TGTGCCAGCAGCTTAGTGACAGGGGGGACCTACGAGCAGTACTTC.

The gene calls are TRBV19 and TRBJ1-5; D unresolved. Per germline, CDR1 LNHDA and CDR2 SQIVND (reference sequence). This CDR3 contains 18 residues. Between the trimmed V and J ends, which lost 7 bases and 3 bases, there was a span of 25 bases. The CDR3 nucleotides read TGTGCCAGTAAGTTCAGCGCCTTATACTCCCTAACCAATCAGCCCCAGCATTTT. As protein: CASKFSALYSLTNQPQHF.

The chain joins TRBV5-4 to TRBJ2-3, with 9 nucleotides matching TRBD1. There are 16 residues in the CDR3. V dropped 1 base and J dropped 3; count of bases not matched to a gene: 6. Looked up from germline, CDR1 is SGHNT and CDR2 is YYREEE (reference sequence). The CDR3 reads CASSLTGGQGTDTQYF. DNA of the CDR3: TGTGCCAGCAGCTTGACAGGGGGACAGGGAACAGATACGCAGTATTTT.

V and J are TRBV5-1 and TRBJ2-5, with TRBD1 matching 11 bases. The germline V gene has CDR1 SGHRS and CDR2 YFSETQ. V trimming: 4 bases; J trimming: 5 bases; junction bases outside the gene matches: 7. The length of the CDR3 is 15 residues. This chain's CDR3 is CASSPRTGGAETQYF. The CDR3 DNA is TGCGCCAGCAGCCCCCGGACAGGGGGCGCGGAGACCCAGTACTTC.